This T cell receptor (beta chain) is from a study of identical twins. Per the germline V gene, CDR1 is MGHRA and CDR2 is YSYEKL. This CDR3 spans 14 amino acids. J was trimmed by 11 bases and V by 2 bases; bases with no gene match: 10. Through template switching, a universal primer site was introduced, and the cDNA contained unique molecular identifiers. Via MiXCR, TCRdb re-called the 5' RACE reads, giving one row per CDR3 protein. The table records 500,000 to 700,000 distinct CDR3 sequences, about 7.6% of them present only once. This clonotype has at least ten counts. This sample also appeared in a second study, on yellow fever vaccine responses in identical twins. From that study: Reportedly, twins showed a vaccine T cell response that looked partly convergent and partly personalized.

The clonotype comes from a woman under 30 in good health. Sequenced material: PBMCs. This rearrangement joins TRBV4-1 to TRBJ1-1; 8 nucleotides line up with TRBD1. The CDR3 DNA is TGCGCCAGCAGCCAACTAACAGGACAGGGCAGCGCTTTCTTT. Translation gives CASSQLTGQGSAFF.